Below are 21 T cell receptor beta chains sequenced from a single sample in a study of control samples from healthy donors and cancer patients. Libraries were prepared by immunoSEQ multiplex PCR; TCRdb keeps only in-frame clonotypes and omits some of them. The repertoire holds fewer than 85,000 clones, with approximately 92% as singletons. The sequenced material came from blood. The receptors derive from a woman aged 60 to 75 in good health.

This clone was picked up a small number of times. The rearrangement links TRBV28 to TRBJ1-6; D call uncertain. The CDR3 has 13 residues. Germline V CDR1 and CDR2: MDHEN, SYDVKM. Trimming removed 2 bases from V and 7 bases from J, with 6 bases in between. CDR3 in amino acids: CASSLERNSPLHF. For the CDR3, the DNA is TGTGCCAGCAGTTTAGAGAGGAATTCACCCCTCCACTTT.

The rearrangement uses TRBV3-1 (or the pseudogene TRBV3-2) and TRBJ2-7; tentative D call: TRBD2 (5 bases). Per the germline V gene, CDR1 is LGHDT and CDR2 is YNNKEL (reference sequence). There are 12 residues in the CDR3. The V end was cut by 5 bases, the J end by 3 bases, with 8 bases between. This chain's CDR3 is CASSARDYEQYF. The CDR3 DNA follows: TGTGCCAGCAGCGCCCGGGACTACGAGCAGTACTTC.

The chain couples TRBV4-1 to TRBJ1-2; 7 positions agree with TRBD1. The CDR3 has 16 residues. V shed 3 bases, J shed 2 bases, and the junction held 9 bases outside the gene matches. Germline V gene data show CDR1 as MGHRA and CDR2 as YSYEKL. The CDR3 region is CASSQAAGQRNYGYTF. The CDR3 nucleotides are TGCGCCAGCAGCCAGGCCGCGGGACAGAGGAACTATGGCTACACCTTC.

The J gene is TRBJ1-4, the V gene TRBV5-1, with D uncertain. This CDR3 contains 14 residues. CDR1 is SGHRS, CDR2 YFSETQ, per germline. The germline V and J ends were trimmed by 2 bases and 8 bases, with 13 bases remaining between them. The chain's CDR3 is CASSFVQPGEKLFF. DNA of the CDR3: TGCGCCAGCAGCTTCGTACAGCCTGGGGAAAAACTGTTTTTT.

The V call is TRBV28, the J call TRBJ1-2; possible D gene TRBD1, 5 bases. Looked up from germline, CDR1 is MDHEN and CDR2 is SYDVKM. V was trimmed by 6 bases and J by 0 bases, leaving 14 bases between them. CDR3 length: 15 residues. CDR3 nucleotides: TGTGCCAGCAGGGCGACAGCATTGCCTAACTATGGCTACACCTTC. It is translated as CASRATALPNYGYTF.

The chain combines TRBV7-8 with TRBJ2-1; D gene ambiguous. The CDR3 is made up of 13 amino acids. V was cut by 5 bases and J by 6 bases, with 11 bases left in between. Germline V gene sequence: CDR1 SGHVS, CDR2 FQNEAQ. CDR3 in DNA: TGTGCCAGCAGCCCCCCAAAATTCAATGAGCAGTTCTTC. As protein: CASSPPKFNEQFF. The whole variable domain, filled in from reference TRBV7-8 and TRBJ2-1, reads GAGVSQSPRYKVAKRGQDVALRCDPISGHVSLFWYQQALGQGPEFLTYFQNEAQLDKSGLPSDRFFAERPEGSVSTLKIQRTQQEDSAVYLCASSPPKFNEQFFGPGTRLTVL.

The genes are TRBV7-8 and TRBJ2-2; D uncertain. V gave up 2 bases and J gave up 7 bases, with 11 bases separating them. This CDR3 has 14 amino acids. Germline loops: CDR1 SGHVS, CDR2 FQNEAQ. CDR3: CASSLYWGNGELFF. The CDR3 bases are TGTGCCAGCAGCTTATATTGGGGTAACGGGGAGCTGTTTTTT.

The gene calls are TRBV5-4 and TRBJ1-3; TRBD1 aligns across 10 bases. The trim removed 4 bases at V and 4 bases at J, leaving 5 bases unmatched. The length of the CDR3 is 15 residues. CDR1 and CDR2 (germline): SGHNT, YYREEE (reference sequence). The CDR3 DNA sequence: TGTGCCAGCAGCAGGACAGGGGGTAACGGAAACACCATATATTTT. The encoded protein is CASSRTGGNGNTIYF.

The chain combines TRBV18 with TRBJ2-5, with unresolved D. Germline lookup yields CDR1 KGHSH and CDR2 LQKENI. The CDR3 is 11 residues long. Trimming cost V 2 bases and J 3 bases, with 1 base left between them. The CDR3 region is CASSPKETQYF. The CDR3 DNA is TGTGCCAGCTCACCAAAAGAGACCCAGTACTTC.

V and J are TRBV12-1 and TRBJ2-7. TRBV12-1 corresponds to a pseudogene. There are 11 residues in the CDR3. CDR3 region: CASSDSYEQYF. The CDR3 region has the DNA TGTGCCAGCAGCGACTCCTACGAGCAGTACTTC.

This chain connects TRBV5-6 to TRBJ1-2; weak D call: TRBD1 (6 bases). V was clipped by 0 bases and J by 2 bases, with 14 bases between them. CDR3 length equals 16 residues. CDR1 is SGHDT, CDR2 YYEEEE, per germline. CDR3 nucleotides: TGTGCCAGCAGCTTGGAGGGGAGGACAGTCAACTATGGCTACACCTTC. Translating it yields CASSLEGRTVNYGYTF.

The chain links TRBV24-1 to TRBJ1-5; D call uncertain. V was pared by 5 bases and J by 0 bases, with 10 bases between. This CDR3 contains 15 residues. In germline, CDR1 is KGHDR, CDR2 SFDVKD. The CDR3 loop reads CATSVAGNSNQPQHF. The DNA of the CDR3 is TGTGCCACCAGTGTGGCGGGGAATAGCAATCAGCCCCAGCATTTT.

This sequence joins TRBV5-1 and TRBJ2-5, with D hard to call. V lost 1 base, J lost 5 bases, and 3 bases lay in between. The CDR3 covers 11 residues. Germline loops: CDR1 SGHRS, CDR2 YFSETQ. The CDR3 loop is CASSLTETQYF. The CDR3 DNA is TGCGCCAGCAGCTTGACGGAGACCCAGTACTTC.

The chain employs TRBV28 and TRBJ2-1, with TRBD2 identical over 13 bases. The CDR3 runs to 16 residues. V gave up 7 bases and J gave up 0 bases; unmatched junction bases: 3. Germline V gene lookup returns CDR1 MDHEN and CDR2 SYDVKM. In nucleotides, the CDR3 is TGTGCCAGCACCAGGACTAGCGGGAGCTCCTACAATGAGCAGTTCTTC. It encodes CASTRTSGSSYNEQFF.

The chain uses TRBV5-8 and TRBJ2-3; D is unclear. Deletions cut 0 bases from V and 4 bases from J, with 9 bases between. Germline CDR1 reads SGHTS; CDR2 reads YDEGEE. The CDR3 spans 14 residues. DNA of the CDR3: TGTGCCAGCAGCTTGGGAATGTACTCAGATACGCAGTATTTT. Encoded protein: CASSLGMYSDTQYF. The variable domain in full, completed from reference TRBV5-8 and TRBJ2-3, reads EAGVTQSPTHLIKTRGQQATLRCSPISGHTSVYWYQQALGLGLQFLLWYDEGEERNRGNFPPRFSGRQFPNYSSELNVNALELEDSALYLCASSLGMYSDTQYFGPGTRLTVL.

The rearrangement joins TRBV28 to TRBJ1-6; 8 bases map to TRBD1. V lost 5 bases and J lost 8; bases outside the gene matches: 5. CDR1 and CDR2 from the germline V gene are MDHEN and SYDVKM. The CDR3 is made up of 14 amino acids. The DNA of the CDR3 is TGTGCCAGCAGTCTGACAGGGGAATATTCACCCCTCCACTTT. Translation: CASSLTGEYSPLHF.

This clone came up a few times. This chain joins TRBV7-8 and TRBJ1-5; D gene unclear. The CDR3 sequence is 16 residues long. With 5 bases removed from V and 2 bases from J, the gap between germline ends came to 16 bases. The germline V gene encodes CDR1 SGHVS and CDR2 FQNEAQ. The CDR3 spells CASSPIRGQGNQPQHF. As DNA, the CDR3 is TGTGCCAGCAGCCCCATCAGAGGGCAGGGCAATCAGCCCCAGCATTTT.

This clone was recorded once. The chain uses TRBV7-2 and TRBJ1-3; 10 bases map to TRBD1. There are 14 residues in the CDR3. Looked up from germline, CDR1 is SGHTA and CDR2 is FQGNSA. V shed 3 bases, J shed 4 bases, and the junction held 0 bases outside the gene matches. The DNA of the CDR3 is TGTGCCAGCAGCTTGACAGGGGGCGGAAACACCATATATTTT. Translating gives CASSLTGGGNTIYF.

The chain joins TRBV7-3 to TRBJ2-3, with 9 bases lining up with TRBD2. V lost 5 bases, J lost 0 bases, and 6 bases stayed unmatched. Germline V CDR1 and CDR2: SGHTA, FQGTGA. The CDR3 consists of 16 residues. The CDR3 bases are TGTGCCAGCAGCCCTGGACTAGCGCAAAGCACAGATACGCAGTATTTT. This gives the protein CASSPGLAQSTDTQYF.

In this sample, this clone turned up a few times. The chain is built from TRBV4-2 and TRBJ2-7, with 9 bases aligning to TRBD2. The CDR3 has 17 amino acids. The V gene end was trimmed by 3 bases and the J gene end by 3 bases; junction bases not matched to a gene: 12. CDR1 is LGHNA, CDR2 YNFKEQ, per germline. The CDR3 is CASSQKTGTSQNYEQYF. The CDR3 DNA reads as TGTGCCAGCAGCCAGAAGACCGGGACTAGCCAGAACTACGAGCAGTACTTC.

Comment on this clone: One end of the junction varies from germline; a read error may be responsible. V gene TRBV30 combines with J gene TRBJ2-1, with 9 bases identical to TRBD2. Germline V gene sequence: CDR1 GTSNPN, CDR2 SVGIG (reference sequence). The CDR3 has 15 amino acids. CDR3 bases: TGTGCCCGGAGAGAACCGGGACTAGCCAACAATGAGCAGTTCTTC. Its protein product is CARREPGLANNEQFF.